This TCR beta chain was profiled in a study of cytomegalovirus exposure and HLA in healthy donors. Study-wide results and caveats: While the bulk of TCR sequences proved rare, some public TCRs turned up in many donors. The study labeled fewer than 200 TCR beta chains cytomegalovirus-associated.

Here immunoSEQ multiplex PCR was the method, and the copy in TCRdb shows in-frame clones only, minus some. In the table there are 65,000 to 95,000 clones, 93% of which are singletons. To note about this clone: The antigen is not known.

Germline CDR1 reads MNHEY; CDR2 reads SVGAGI. This CDR3 comprises 15 residues. V lost 5 bases, J lost 7 bases, and 9 bases stayed unmatched. The sample consisted of PBMCs. The chain joins TRBV6-5 to TRBJ2-1, with TRBD2 matching 9 bases. The source of this sequence is a woman in her twenties or thirties in good health and CMV-seronegative. Written as DNA, the CDR3 is TGTGCCAGCAGTCCCGGTTTAGCGGGGGTTAATGAGCAGTTCTTC. It yields the protein CASSPGLAGVNEQFF.